The 6 T cell receptor beta chains below come from one sample, sequenced in a study of T cell repertoires in cytomegalovirus infection. TCRdb re-called the reads through MiXCR, storing one row per CDR3 protein. Here the sample spans under 150,000 distinct CDR3 sequences, 24% being singletons. Their recognized antigens are unknown. What was sequenced was PBMCs, sequenced either directly or after in vitro stimulation (not recorded which). These receptors were collected from a human donor in good health (CMV status not recorded). Some clones in this sample may be carry-over from other donors' samples.

The V gene is TRBV18, the J gene TRBJ2-1; 10 nucleotides match TRBD2. Per germline, CDR1 KGHSH and CDR2 LQKENI. J lost 2 bases, V lost 3 bases, and 4 bases had no gene match. The CDR3 loop spans 16 amino acids. The CDR3 protein is CASSPVAGGTYNEQFF. The CDR3 region has the DNA TGTGCCAGCTCACCGGTAGCGGGAGGAACCTACAATGAGCAGTTCTTC.

This chain joins TRBV5-1 and TRBJ2-1, with D perhaps matching TRBD2 (6 bases). The V gene lost 5 bases and the J gene lost 4 bases, with 13 bases spanning the gap. Germline CDR1 is SGHRS and CDR2 is YFSETQ. This CDR3 comprises 14 residues. Here the CDR3 DNA reads TGCGCCAGCAGACCAGGAGGGCCGTACAATGAGCAGTTCTTC. Translated, it gives CASRPGGPYNEQFF.

The genes are TRBV25-1 and TRBJ1-3; D possibly corresponds to TRBD1 (5 bases). The CDR3 loop spans 18 amino acids. Trimming shortened V by 5 bases and J by 0 bases, and 20 bases separated the two germline ends. The germline gives CDR1 MGHDK, CDR2 SYGVNS. The CDR3 loop is CASSKGIRGLTSGNTIYF. CDR3 in DNA: TGTGCCAGCAGTAAGGGGATTCGAGGGCTTACCTCTGGAAACACCATATATTTT.

The chain is built from TRBV4-3 and TRBJ1-4; no definite D call. Germline CDR1 is LGHNA and CDR2 is YSLEER. The V and J ends lost 0 bases and 5 bases respectively, with 22 bases between them. The CDR3 extends over 19 amino acids. The CDR3 DNA sequence: TGCGCCAGCAGCCAAGATACAACAGCTCTGGTCGGCTTGAATGAAAAACTGTTTTTT. Translating gives CASSQDTTALVGLNEKLFF.

V and J are TRBV7-2 and TRBJ1-2; D is uncertain. Between the trimmed V and J ends, which lost 3 bases and 4 bases, there was a span of 9 bases. The germline gives CDR1 SGHTA, CDR2 FQGNSA. The CDR3 is 13 amino acids. CDR3 sequence (DNA): TGTGCCAGCAGCTTCGGCAGCCTCTATGGCTACACCTTC. Translation gives CASSFGSLYGYTF.

This clonotype was observed a handful of times. The chain couples TRBV6-2 or TRBV6-3 to TRBJ1-1; D call uncertain. The CDR3 spans 13 residues. The germline gives CDR1 MNHEY, CDR2 SVGEGT. Trimming cost V 7 bases and J 4 bases, with 13 bases left between them. This CDR3 reads CASKEDGPTEAFF. For the CDR3, the DNA is TGTGCCAGCAAGGAAGACGGACCCACTGAAGCTTTCTTT.